Following are 15 T cell receptor beta chains from one sample sequenced in a study of shared clonotypes between healthy human individuals. TCRdb's table, derived via immunoSEQ multiplex PCR, lists solely in-frame clones and lacks some. The sample yields roughly 1.5 million clones, 98% seen once. Sequenced material: naive CD4+ T cells sorted from blood. Specified subset: CD45RA+ positively selected. The receptors originated from a man aged 25-45 years in good health.

This clone has only one observation. This sequence joins TRBV15 and TRBJ2-4, with D tentatively TRBD2 (6 bases). The germline V and J ends were trimmed by 0 bases and 6 bases, with 12 bases remaining between them. The CDR3 covers 15 residues. Germline V lookup: CDR1 LNHNV, CDR2 YYDKDF (reference sequence). The CDR3 sequence: CATSRDTWGVNIQYF. The CDR3 DNA reads as TGTGCCACCAGCAGAGACACTTGGGGGGTAAACATTCAGTACTTC.

A word on this clone: This CDR3 is missing its conserved last phenylalanine or tryptophan, likely due to a read error. The DNA is left out, because the CDR3 cannot be placed on it with certainty; the CDR3 is given as TCRdb lists it. The chain uses TRBV28 and TRBJ2-3; no check of the table's D call, TRBD1, against the DNA was made. Ends included, the CDR3 has 11 residues. From germline, CDR1 is MDHEN and CDR2 SYDVKM. The CDR3 spells CASSRRARAGC.

V is TRBV18 and J is TRBJ2-2, with 7 bases lining up with TRBD1. The length of the CDR3 is 16 residues. Germline trimming cut 6 bases from V and 1 base from J; bases unmatched to any gene: 8. Germline loops: CDR1 KGHSH, CDR2 LQKENI. In nucleotides, the CDR3 is TGTGCCAGCTCTTTTGAGGGGGCCGGGAACACCGGGGAGCTGTTTTTT. Translating it yields CASSFEGAGNTGELFF.

The chain links TRBV29-1 to TRBJ2-4, with TRBD2 matching 7 bases. This CDR3 is built from 11 residues. V shed 6 bases, J shed 5 bases, and the junction held 1 base outside the gene matches. Germline values: CDR1 SQVTM, CDR2 ANQGSEA. This CDR3 is CSVGGENIQYF. The CDR3 DNA is TGCAGCGTGGGAGGGGAAAACATTCAGTACTTC.

On this clone itself: This specimen includes other DNA sequences encoding the same CDR3. The V call is TRBV7-3, the J call TRBJ1-1; D is unresolved. This CDR3 has 13 residues. Trimming left V 5 bases short and J 5 bases short, with 12 bases between. Germline assignment: CDR1 SGHTA and CDR2 FQGTGA. The CDR3 spells CASSLLLGTEAFF. Here the CDR3 DNA reads TGTGCCAGCAGCCTTCTTTTAGGGACTGAAGCTTTCTTT.

The chain recombines TRBV11-2 with TRBJ2-7, with TRBD1 matching over 7 bases. CDR3 size: 12 residues. The J segment lost 5 bases and the V segment lost 5 bases, leaving 3 bases of the junction unmatched. Germline CDR1 reads SGHAT; CDR2 reads FQNNGV. CDR3 nucleotides: TGTGCCAGCAGCCCTGGGACAGACGAGCAGTACTTC. As protein: CASSPGTDEQYF.

This chain joins TRBV5-1 and TRBJ1-2; 9 bases fit TRBD1. The CDR3 consists of 15 residues. The ends lost 4 bases at V and 7 bases at J; junction bases unmatched: 11. CDR1 is SGHRS and CDR2 is YFSETQ in the germline V gene. As DNA, the CDR3 is TGCGCCAGCAGCCCTGAGGGGACAGGGCCTGGTGGCTACACCTTC. This sequence encodes CASSPEGTGPGGYTF. Complete variable domain (other parts from reference TRBV5-1 and TRBJ1-2): KAGVTQTPRYLIKTRGQQVTLSCSPISGHRSVSWYQQTPGQGLQFLFEYFSETQRNKGNFPGRFSGRQFSNSRSEMNVSTLELGDSALYLCASSPEGTGPGGYTFGSGTRLTVV.

The rearrangement uses TRBV7-2 and TRBJ2-1; TRBD2 matches 9 bases. Unmatched junction bases numbered 14, after V lost 5 bases and J lost 0 bases. The CDR3 is 19 residues long. From germline, CDR1 is SGHTA and CDR2 FQGNSA. CDR3 loop: CASSLPRLSSGISYNEQFF. The DNA of the CDR3 is TGTGCCAGCAGCCTACCGCGGCTGTCTAGCGGGATCTCCTACAATGAGCAGTTCTTC.

The rearrangement joins TRBV5-1 to TRBJ2-1; TRBD1 aligns across 10 bases. The CDR3 runs to 18 residues. The germline CDR1 and CDR2 sequences are SGHRS and YFSETQ. With 6 bases clipped from V and 5 bases from J, the junction kept 17 bases outside the gene matches. As DNA, the CDR3 is TGCGCCAGCACCCCGCTCGGGACAGGGGTGTCTAGGCACAATGAGCAGTTCTTC. The encoded protein is CASTPLGTGVSRHNEQFF.

This clone has only one observation. The V gene is TRBV7-9, the J gene TRBJ1-4; D perhaps matches TRBD1 (5 bases). Germline CDR1 is SEHNR and CDR2 is FQNEAQ (reference sequence). Trimming cost V 0 bases and J 10 bases, with 9 bases left between them. CDR3 length equals 13 residues. CDR3 sequence reads: CASSLAGGVKLFF. As DNA, the CDR3 is TGTGCCAGCAGCTTAGCAGGAGGGGTAAAACTGTTTTTT.

For this clone: The sample has other DNA sequences that encode this CDR3 too. The rearrangement joins TRBV19 to TRBJ2-6; D call uncertain. Germline CDR1 is LNHDA and CDR2 is SQIVND (reference sequence). The V and J ends lost 3 bases and 3 bases respectively, with 3 bases between them. There are 13 residues in the CDR3. The CDR3 DNA follows: TGTGCCAGTAGTATCAGTGGGGCCAACGTCCTGACTTTC. It codes for CASSISGANVLTF.

Written as DNA, the CDR3 is TGCGCCAGCAGCTTAAACGGACAGACCCAAGAGACCCAGTACTTC. Translated, it gives CASSLNGQTQETQYF. The J gene is TRBJ2-5, the V gene TRBV5-1; possible D gene TRBD1, 6 bases. V lost 2 bases to trimming and J lost 1 base, with 12 bases between them. Germline V gives CDR1 SGHRS, CDR2 YFSETQ. The CDR3 is 15 amino acids.

The rearrangement joins TRBV2 to TRBJ1-2; tentative D call: TRBD1 (5 bases). The CDR3 consists of 15 residues. Germline V lookup: CDR1 SNHLY, CDR2 FYNNEI. V shed 0 bases and J shed 8 bases, with 16 bases lying between them. The CDR3 region is CASSEALGGISGYTF. For the CDR3, the DNA is TGTGCCAGCAGTGAAGCGCTGGGGGGTATTTCGGGCTACACCTTC.

This rearrangement joins TRBV18 to TRBJ2-7, with a possible D match to TRBD1 (5 bases). V gave up 6 bases and J gave up 0 bases, with 12 bases separating them. This CDR3 spans 14 amino acids. CDR1 is KGHSH, CDR2 LQKENI, per germline. The CDR3 sequence is CASSPGYSSYEQYF. Written as DNA, the CDR3 is TGTGCCAGCTCCCCAGGGTACTCCTCCTACGAGCAGTACTTC.

The chain links TRBV2 to TRBJ2-1; 8 bases agree with TRBD1. The CDR3 is 15 residues long. Germline V gives CDR1 SNHLY, CDR2 FYNNEI. The CDR3 region is CASAEETGVYNEQFF. The CDR3 DNA follows: TGTGCTTCAGCTGAAGAGACAGGGGTGTACAATGAGCAGTTCTTC.